This T cell receptor (beta chain) was documented in a study of blood T cell repertoires in COVID-19. Study at large: Samples came from the United States, Italy and Spain, spanning acute and convalescent COVID-19.

Authors' processing steps: The authors estimated nucleated cell counts from reference gene primer amplification. TCRdb keeps only in-frame clones here, not all; method: immunoSEQ multiplex PCR. V and J calls and clone size are those listed in that table; D and trimming were worked out from the DNA. Here the sample spans a few hundred thousand clones, more than 70% being singletons. The CDR3 is 13 residues long. Per the germline V gene, CDR1 is LGHDT and CDR2 is YNNKEL (reference sequence). V was pared by 4 bases and J by 6 bases, with 9 bases between. Enrolled during active infection, Seattle patients were then followed longitudinally.

The TCR comes from a young woman with COVID-19, enrolled during active disease. V is TRBV3-1 (or the pseudogene TRBV3-2) and J is TRBJ2-2; D is unclear. Sequenced material: peripheral blood. Written as DNA, the CDR3 is TGTGCCAGCAGCCGCAGCGATTCCGGGGAGCTGTTTTTT. This encodes CASSRSDSGELFF.